These 5 T cell receptor beta chains were sequenced from one sample in a study of CD8 T cells in Susac syndrome. RNA was extracted with the RNeasy kit, and a quantity of roughly 0.5 to 1 ug was reverse transcribed using random hexamers. TCRdb processed the immunoSEQ multiplex PCR reads anew with MiXCR; each CDR3 protein has one entry. The sample includes about 150,000 distinct CDR3 sequences, roughly 94% seen only once; the top ten take around 0.21%. Material: CD8+ T cells from PBMCs. Every receptor here comes from a human donor with multiple sclerosis.

The chain joins TRBV23-1 to TRBJ2-7; TRBD2 is a possible D gene (6 bases). TRBV23-1 has ORF status, its function being uncertain. The V end lost 3 bases, the J end lost 3 bases, and 15 bases lay between the germline ends. The CDR3 sequence is 15 residues long. In nucleotides, the CDR3 is TGCGCCAGCAGTCACATCGGGGGTCCCCTCTACGAGCAGTACTTC. It yields the protein CASSHIGGPLYEQYF.

The chain has TRBV30 and TRBJ2-7; the D gene is possibly TRBD2 (5 bases). Between the trimmed V and J ends, which lost 2 bases and 6 bases, there was a span of 14 bases. Germline V CDR1 and CDR2: GTSNPN, SVGIG (reference sequence). This CDR3 spans 13 amino acids. This chain's CDR3 is CAWSPPGFIEQYF. CDR3 sequence (DNA): TGTGCCTGGAGTCCCCCGGGGTTTATCGAGCAGTACTTC.

This chain connects TRBV30 to TRBJ2-7, with D perhaps matching TRBD2 (6 bases). Germline loops: CDR1 GTSNPN, CDR2 SVGIG (reference sequence). The V end lost 0 bases, the J end lost 3 bases, and 18 bases lay between the germline ends. The length of the CDR3 is 16 residues. The CDR3 is CAWSVSPRGSGYEQYF. The CDR3 DNA is TGTGCCTGGAGTGTAAGTCCCCGGGGGTCGGGCTACGAGCAGTACTTC.

This chain connects TRBV10-3 to TRBJ2-7; TRBD1 matches at 8 bases. Germline-derived CDR1 and CDR2 are ENHRY and SYGVKD. V was clipped by 9 bases and J by 0 bases; unmatched bases: 4. CDR3 length equals 13 residues. The CDR3 sequence is CAIGTGSSYEQYF. CDR3 DNA: TGTGCCATTGGGACAGGAAGCTCCTACGAGCAGTACTTC.

CDR3 nucleotide sequence: TGCGCCAGCAGCCAGGTCGGCGAAGAGACCCAGTACTTC. Its translation: CASSQVGEETQYF. This sequence joins TRBV4-1 and TRBJ2-5; no firm D call. The CDR3 consists of 13 residues. The germline V and J ends were trimmed by 3 bases and 3 bases, with 8 bases remaining between them. Germline CDR1 reads MGHRA; CDR2 reads YSYEKL.